This TCR beta chain was obtained from a study of cytomegalovirus exposure and HLA in healthy donors. Overall study: The roughly 670 first-cohort repertoires and the approximately 110 validation repertoires shared the same platform, a later analysis reported. Study-wide findings and caveats: The CMV antigen specificity of a few CMV-associated chains was confirmed through in vitro analysis. Overall, under 200 TCR beta chains were annotated as cytomegalovirus-associated.

V dropped 4 bases and J dropped 5 bases, with 15 bases sitting between them. The CDR3 covers 15 residues. Germline loops: CDR1 SGHAT, CDR2 FQNNGV. An approximately 130-subject validation cohort, separate from the approximately 720-subject first cohort, supplied the donors. About this clone itself: Its antigen is unknown.

Assay used: immunoSEQ multiplex PCR; TCRdb lists only in-frame clones, some missing. The sample yields around 110,000 clones, about 88% seen once. This chain uses TRBV11-2 with TRBJ2-1, with D perhaps TRBD2 (7 bases). The sequence was obtained from a woman under 30 in good health and CMV-seropositive. Sequenced material: PBMCs. The CDR3 region is CASSWGGLANNEQFF. CDR3 nucleotides: TGTGCCAGCAGCTGGGGGGGGCTAGCAAACAATGAGCAGTTCTTC.